One and the same sample provided the 16 T cell receptor beta chains below, sequenced in a study of spatial heterogeneity in lung cancer. Noted time point: blood at routine non-recurrence follow-up after resection. From the 5' RACE reads, TCRdb called clonotypes with MiXCR, one entry per CDR3 protein. The data contain 110,000 or so distinct CDR3 sequences, 10% to 14% of them singletons. The specimen comprised PBMCs, sampled at follow-up. The receptors originated from a female donor with early-stage non-small cell lung cancer.

This clonotype was recorded a few times. V is TRBV6-2 or TRBV6-3 and J is TRBJ2-3; no clear D gene. CDR1 and CDR2 from the germline V gene are MNHEY and SVGEGT. V lost 4 bases, J lost 5 bases, and 13 bases lay in between. The CDR3 extends over 14 amino acids. The CDR3 sequence: CASSSILHGDTQYF. The CDR3 bases are TGTGCCAGCAGTTCTATCCTGCATGGAGATACGCAGTATTTT.

This clonotype was observed a few times. The J gene is TRBJ1-5, the V gene TRBV28; D is unclear. Trimming pared 5 bases from V and 0 bases from J, leaving 11 bases between. This CDR3 contains 15 residues. Germline CDR1 is MDHEN and CDR2 is SYDVKM. Written as DNA, the CDR3 is TGTGCCAGCAGTCCCGAGGGATTTAGCAATCAGCCCCAGCATTTT. This codes for CASSPEGFSNQPQHF. Combining the CDR3 with reference TRBV28 and TRBJ1-5 gives the whole variable domain DVKVTQSSRYLVKRTGEKVFLECVQDMDHENMFWYRQDPGLGLRLIYFSYDVKMKEKGDIPEGYSVSREKKERFSLILESASTNQTSMYLCASSPEGFSNQPQHFGDGTRLSIL.

V usage is TRBV10-3 and J usage is TRBJ2-5, with D tentatively TRBD1 (6 bases). The germline V and J ends were trimmed by 2 bases and 4 bases, with 14 bases remaining between them. This CDR3 spans 15 amino acids. CDR1 and CDR2 (germline): ENHRY, SYGVKD. The chain's CDR3 is CAISEAGTGIETQYF. The CDR3 coding sequence is TGTGCCATCAGTGAGGCAGGCACAGGGATAGAGACCCAGTACTTC.

The CDR3: CASSARQGLGTNYGYTF. The CDR3 bases are TGTGCCAGCAGTGCCCGACAGGGTTTGGGGACTAACTATGGCTACACCTTC. The chain carries TRBV2 and TRBJ1-2; TRBD1 agrees at 7 bases. Germline V lookup: CDR1 SNHLY, CDR2 FYNNEI. The V and J ends lost 4 bases and 0 bases, in that order; junction bases with no gene match: 11. The CDR3 is 17 amino acids.

The V call is TRBV4-2, the J call TRBJ1-1; D uncertain. CDR1 and CDR2 (germline): LGHNA, YNFKEQ. The CDR3 spans 17 residues. V was shortened by 1 base and J by 0 bases, with 15 bases between the two germline ends. The CDR3 loop reads CASSQVSGRTLNTEAFF. Here the CDR3 DNA reads TGTGCCAGCAGCCAAGTGTCTGGACGGACCTTGAACACTGAAGCTTTCTTT.

V is TRBV28 and J is TRBJ1-1, with D unresolved. Germline V gene sequence: CDR1 MDHEN, CDR2 SYDVKM. This CDR3 is built from 17 residues. The germline V and J ends were trimmed by 2 bases and 1 base, with 17 bases remaining between them. CDR3 sequence reads: CASSLPLPAAKNTEAFF. CDR3 in DNA: TGTGCCAGCAGTTTACCCCTACCGGCAGCCAAGAACACTGAAGCTTTCTTT. Looking up the rest from reference TRBV28 and TRBJ1-1 gives the full variable domain: DVKVTQSSRYLVKRTGEKVFLECVQDMDHENMFWYRQDPGLGLRLIYFSYDVKMKEKGDIPEGYSVSREKKERFSLILESASTNQTSMYLCASSLPLPAAKNTEAFFGQGTRLTVV.

The table lists this clonotype with a few counts. V is TRBV20-1 and J is TRBJ2-3; 11 bases are a match to TRBD2. The CDR3 spans 15 residues. Germline V gives CDR1 DFQATT, CDR2 SNEGSKA (reference sequence). The V segment lost 5 bases and the J segment 3 bases; nucleotides outside the gene matches: 7. The DNA for the CDR3 is TGCAGTGCTTCTATCAGGACTAGCGGGACAGATACGCAGTATTTT. Translated, it gives CSASIRTSGTDTQYF.

This clonotype was observed many times. In DNA form, the CDR3 reads TGCGCCAGCAGCCCTGGGGAGTTCAATCAGCCCCAGCATTTT. This sequence encodes CASSPGEFNQPQHF. The gene calls are TRBV5-1 and TRBJ1-5; D is unclear. Germline V gives CDR1 SGHRS, CDR2 YFSETQ. V gave up 4 bases and J gave up 3 bases, with 11 bases separating them. There are 14 residues in the CDR3. The full variable domain, with the rest looked up from reference TRBV5-1 and TRBJ1-5, is KAGVTQTPRYLIKTRGQQVTLSCSPISGHRSVSWYQQTPGQGLQFLFEYFSETQRNKGNFPGRFSGRQFSNSRSEMNVSTLELGDSALYLCASSPGEFNQPQHFGDGTRLSIL.

The chain uses TRBV6-1 and TRBJ1-1; D perhaps matches TRBD1 (5 bases). V was trimmed by 6 bases and J by 2 bases, leaving 13 bases between them. Germline values: CDR1 MNHNS, CDR2 SASEGT. The CDR3 is 14 amino acids. CDR3 nucleotides: TGTGCCAGCAGCGATAGGGGTATAAACACTGAAGCTTTCTTT. Translating it yields CASSDRGINTEAFF.

In its sample, this clonotype was seen a few times. This sequence joins TRBV24-1 and TRBJ2-3, with TRBD2 identical over 7 bases. J lost 1 base, V lost 6 bases, and 6 bases had no gene match. The germline V gene has CDR1 KGHDR and CDR2 SFDVKD. This CDR3 is built from 15 residues. CDR3 residues: CATSSLAVGTDTQYF. The CDR3 DNA reads as TGTGCCACCAGTTCCCTAGCGGTCGGCACAGATACGCAGTATTTT.

This clonotype was seen repeatedly, ten times or more. The rearrangement links TRBV11-2 to TRBJ1-1; D not certain. Trimming pared 5 bases from V and 1 base from J, leaving 8 bases between. Germline assignment: CDR1 SGHAT and CDR2 FQNNGV. The CDR3 covers 13 residues. The CDR3 DNA reads as TGTGCCAGCAGCCCCGAGCCGAACACTGAAGCTTTCTTT. It encodes CASSPEPNTEAFF.

The table lists this clonotype with many counts. The chain recombines TRBV27 with TRBJ2-1; D is unclear. V was pared by 5 bases and J by 8 bases, with 13 bases between. Germline assignment: CDR1 MNHEY and CDR2 SMNVEV (reference sequence). The CDR3 is 13 residues long. The CDR3 DNA reads as TGTGCCAGCAGTCCCTGGCTTGGGTATGAGCAGTTCTTC. Translation gives CASSPWLGYEQFF.

This clonotype was detected many times. V usage is TRBV12-3 or TRBV12-4 and J usage is TRBJ1-5; D possibly corresponds to TRBD1 (5 bases). The CDR3 sequence is 14 residues long. The V and J ends lost 6 bases and 4 bases respectively, with 13 bases between them. The CDR3 nucleotides are TGTGCCAGCAGGCTCTCCAGGGATAATCAGCCCCAGCATTTT. The encoded protein is CASRLSRDNQPQHF.

This sequence joins TRBV7-8 and TRBJ1-4; D not resolved. V was shortened by 1 base and J by 1 base, with 10 bases between the two germline ends. The length of the CDR3 is 16 residues. Looked up from germline, CDR1 is SGHVS and CDR2 is FQNEAQ. In DNA form, the CDR3 reads TGTGCCAGCAGCTTAGACCAACAGTTAACTAATGAAAAACTGTTTTTT. This sequence encodes CASSLDQQLTNEKLFF.

The CDR3 protein is CATSRDVGEAFF. CDR3 nucleotides: TGTGCCACCAGCAGAGATGTAGGGGAAGCTTTCTTT. The V and J genes are TRBV15 and TRBJ1-1, with D hard to call. The V and J ends lost 0 bases and 8 bases respectively, with 7 bases between them. The CDR3 is 12 amino acids. From germline, CDR1 is LNHNV and CDR2 YYDKDF (reference sequence).

This clonotype was found many times. V and J are TRBV12-3 or TRBV12-4 and TRBJ1-1; D is unresolved. The CDR3 sequence is 13 residues long. Trimming left V 7 bases short and J 4 bases short, with 13 bases between. CDR3 DNA: TGTGCCAGCAATGCCGGAGGGCCCACTGAAGCTTTCTTT. This codes for CASNAGGPTEAFF.